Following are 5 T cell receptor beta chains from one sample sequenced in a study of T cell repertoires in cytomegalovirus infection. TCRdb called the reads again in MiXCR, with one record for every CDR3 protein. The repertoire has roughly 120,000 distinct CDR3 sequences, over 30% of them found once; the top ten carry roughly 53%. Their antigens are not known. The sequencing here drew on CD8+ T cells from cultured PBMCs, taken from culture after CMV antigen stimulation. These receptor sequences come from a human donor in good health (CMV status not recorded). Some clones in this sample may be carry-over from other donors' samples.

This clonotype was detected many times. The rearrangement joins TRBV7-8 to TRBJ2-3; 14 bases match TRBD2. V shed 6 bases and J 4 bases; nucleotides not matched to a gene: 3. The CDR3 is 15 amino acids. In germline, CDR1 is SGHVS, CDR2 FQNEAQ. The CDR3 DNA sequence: TGTGCCAGCAGTGGGACTAGCGGGGGCGCAGATACGCAGTATTTT. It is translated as CASSGTSGGADTQYF.

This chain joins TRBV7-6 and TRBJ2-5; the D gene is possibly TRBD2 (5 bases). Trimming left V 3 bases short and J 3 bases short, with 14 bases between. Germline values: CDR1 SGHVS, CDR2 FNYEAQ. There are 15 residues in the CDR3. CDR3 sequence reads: CASSLRANWEETQYF. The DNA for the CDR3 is TGTGCCAGCAGCTTGCGGGCCAACTGGGAAGAGACCCAGTACTTC.

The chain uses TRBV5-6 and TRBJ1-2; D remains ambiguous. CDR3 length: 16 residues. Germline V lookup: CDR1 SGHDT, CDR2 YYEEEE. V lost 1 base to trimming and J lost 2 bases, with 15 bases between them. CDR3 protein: CASSLIYQPGNYGYTF. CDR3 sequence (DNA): TGTGCCAGCAGCTTGATTTATCAACCGGGGAACTATGGCTACACCTTC.

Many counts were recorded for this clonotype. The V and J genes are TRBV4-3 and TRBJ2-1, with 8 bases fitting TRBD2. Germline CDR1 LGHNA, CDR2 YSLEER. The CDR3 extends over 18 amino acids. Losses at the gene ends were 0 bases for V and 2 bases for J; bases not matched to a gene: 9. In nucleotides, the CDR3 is TGCGCCAGCAGCCAAGATCCGGTCCTAGCGGGCCCCTACAATGAGCAGTTCTTC. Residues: CASSQDPVLAGPYNEQFF.

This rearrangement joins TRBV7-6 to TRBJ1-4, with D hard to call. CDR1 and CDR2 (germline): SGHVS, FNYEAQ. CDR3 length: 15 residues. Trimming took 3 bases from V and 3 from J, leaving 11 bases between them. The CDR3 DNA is TGTGCCAGCAGCTTGGCTGGGATCTCTAATGAAAAACTGTTTTTT. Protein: CASSLAGISNEKLFF.